This TCR beta chain was sequenced in a study of blood T cells in healthy people across ages. Study at large: The template switching approach captured approximately one barcoded beta molecule for every two T cells. Study-wide results and caveats: There were more naive CD4+ cells and higher diversity in long-lived donors than in aged donors.

Through a sample-barcoded 5' primer and a J-beta primer mix, a second PCR was run for roughly 7 to 11 cycles. TCRdb re-analysed the 5' RACE reads in MiXCR, keeping a single row per CDR3 protein. The table has over 600,000 distinct CDR3 sequences, 35% to 50% seen once. With regard to this clonotype: Its antigen is still unknown.

Germline V lookup: CDR1 SGHTA, CDR2 FQGNSA. CDR3 size: 13 residues. The J segment lost 9 bases and the V segment lost 2 bases, leaving 4 bases of the junction unmatched. This TCR was recovered from a man older than 75 in good health. Sequencing input: blood. This chain connects TRBV7-2 to TRBJ2-1, with TRBD1 matching 7 bases. DNA of the CDR3: TGTGCCAGCAGCTTAACAGGGGCAACTGAGCAGTTCTTC. Its translation is CASSLTGATEQFF.